The present T cell receptor (beta chain) was sequenced within a study of T cells after yellow fever vaccination. For the study at large: Each low-cell-number fraction was prepared by means of SMART-Seq v4 Ultra Low Input. Study conclusions and caveats: FACS-sorted repertoires could contain abundant clonotypes contaminating from the bulk population. A weaker but faster secondary response was observed, peaking on day 5 versus 15.

This clonotype has ten or more counts. Its specificity is unknown. In making TCR cDNA, 5'RACE template switching added a universal primer site and UMIs to it. TCRdb reprocessed the 5' RACE reads via MiXCR and lists one record per CDR3 protein. This table has 150,000 or so distinct CDR3 sequences, 6% to 7.5% appearing once. Germline assignment: CDR1 SGHRS and CDR2 YFSETQ. V was trimmed by 0 bases and J by 5 bases, leaving 8 bases between them. This CDR3 is built from 13 residues. Sequences were derived from CD4+ T cells sorted from PBMCs, sampled 5 days after the first yellow fever vaccination. The chain combines TRBV5-1 with TRBJ1-1; D unresolved. The sequence derives from a man aged 18-30 years who received the YFV17D yellow fever vaccine. CDR3 amino acids: CASSLVPRTEAFF. The CDR3 DNA reads as TGCGCCAGCAGCTTGGTTCCCCGGACTGAAGCTTTCTTT.